This T cell receptor beta chain was found in a study of blood T cell repertoires in COVID-19. The germline CDR1 and CDR2 sequences are KGHDR and SFDVKD. After removal of 5 bases from V and 7 bases from J, the junction contained 14 bases not matched to a gene. There are 17 residues in the CDR3. Libraries were prepared by immunoSEQ multiplex PCR; TCRdb keeps only in-frame clonotypes and omits some of them. The top ten clones hold less than 3.5% of a sample with about 100,000 clones, 80% to 90% of them seen once. This chain connects TRBV24-1 to TRBJ2-1; 9 bases match TRBD2. Source material: PBMCs or T cells enriched from blood (not recorded which). This receptor was identified in a woman between 45 and 60 years old who had recovered from COVID-19. CDR3 amino acids: CATSAPGALAGVNEQFF. The CDR3 DNA sequence: TGTGCCACCAGTGCCCCCGGGGCTTTAGCGGGGGTAAATGAGCAGTTCTTC.